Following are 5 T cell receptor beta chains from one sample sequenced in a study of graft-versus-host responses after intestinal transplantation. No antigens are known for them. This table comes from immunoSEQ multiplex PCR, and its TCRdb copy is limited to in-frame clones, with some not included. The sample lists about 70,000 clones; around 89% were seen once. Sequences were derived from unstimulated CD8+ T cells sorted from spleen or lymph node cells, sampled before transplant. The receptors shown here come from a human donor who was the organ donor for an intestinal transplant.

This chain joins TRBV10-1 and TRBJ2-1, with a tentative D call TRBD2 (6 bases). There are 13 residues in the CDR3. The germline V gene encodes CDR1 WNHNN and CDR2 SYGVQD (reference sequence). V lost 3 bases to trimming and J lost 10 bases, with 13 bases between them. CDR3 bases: TGCGCCAGCAGTGATCGGACCCGGGGGGAGCAGTTCTTC. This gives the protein CASSDRTRGEQFF.

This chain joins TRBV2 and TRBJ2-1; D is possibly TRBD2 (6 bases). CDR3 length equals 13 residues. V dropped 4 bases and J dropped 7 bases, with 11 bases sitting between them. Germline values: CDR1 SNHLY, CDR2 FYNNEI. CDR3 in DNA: TGTGCCAGCAGTGGATCAGGGAGGAATGAGCAGTTCTTC. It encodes CASSGSGRNEQFF.

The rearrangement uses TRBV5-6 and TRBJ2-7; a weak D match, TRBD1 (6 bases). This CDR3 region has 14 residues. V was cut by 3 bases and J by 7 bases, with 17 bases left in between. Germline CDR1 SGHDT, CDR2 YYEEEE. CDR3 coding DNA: TGTGCCAGCAGCTCCAGGGGTACGGGTAGGGAGCAGTACGTC. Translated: CASSSRGTGREQYV.

The CDR3 here is CASTPLPGNNYGYTF. The DNA of the CDR3 is TGTGCCAGCACCCCACTTCCCGGGAACAACTATGGCTACACCTTC. The chain joins TRBV7-9 to TRBJ1-2; D unresolved. The CDR3 is 15 residues long. V was cut by 7 bases and J by 2 bases, with 17 bases left in between. CDR1 is SEHNR, CDR2 FQNEAQ, per germline (reference sequence).

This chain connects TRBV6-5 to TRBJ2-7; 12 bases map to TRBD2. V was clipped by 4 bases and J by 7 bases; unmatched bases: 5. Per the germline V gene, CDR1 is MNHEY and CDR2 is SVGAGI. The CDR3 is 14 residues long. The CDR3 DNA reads TGTGCCAGCAGTTCCACTAGCGGGGGGTTGGAGCAGTACGTC. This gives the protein CASSSTSGGLEQYV.